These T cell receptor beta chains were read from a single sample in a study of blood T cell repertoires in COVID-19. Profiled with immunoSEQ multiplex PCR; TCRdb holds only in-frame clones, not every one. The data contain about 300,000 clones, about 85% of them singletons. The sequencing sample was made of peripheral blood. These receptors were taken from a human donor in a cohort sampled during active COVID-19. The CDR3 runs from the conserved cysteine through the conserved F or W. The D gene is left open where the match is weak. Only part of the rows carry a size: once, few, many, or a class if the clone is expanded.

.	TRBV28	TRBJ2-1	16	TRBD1	TGTGCCAGCAGTTCACCGACAGGGGACCGATACAATGAGCAGTTCTTC	CASSSPTGDRYNEQFF
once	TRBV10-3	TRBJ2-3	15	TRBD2	TGTGCCATCACCGCCGGGGCGGGAGGTAGGGATACGCAGTATTTT	CAITAGAGGRDTQYF
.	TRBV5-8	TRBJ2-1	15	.	TGTGCCAGCAGCTTGGGGGGCGTCTCCTACAATGAGCAGTTCTTC	CASSLGGVSYNEQFF
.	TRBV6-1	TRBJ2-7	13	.	TGTGCCAGCAGTGAAGTGGCCTCCTACGAGCAGTACTTC	CASSEVASYEQYF
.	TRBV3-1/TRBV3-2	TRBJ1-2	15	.	TGTGCCAGCAGCCAAGAGTCGAGTCCGACATATGGCTACACCTTC	CASSQESSPTYGYTF
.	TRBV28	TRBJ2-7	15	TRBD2	TGTGCCAGCAGTTTATGGGGTAGCGGGAGCGACGAGCAGTACTTC	CASSLWGSGSDEQYF
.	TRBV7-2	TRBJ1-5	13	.	TGTGCCAGCAGCCCTGACTGGTATCAGCCCCAGCATTTT	CASSPDWYQPQHF
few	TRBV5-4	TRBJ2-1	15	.	TGTGCCAGCAGTCGTAGAGAGGGATCCTACAATGAGCAGTTCTTC	CASSRREGSYNEQFF
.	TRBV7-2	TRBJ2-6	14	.	TGTGCCAGCAGCTTGGCACCGTTGGCCAACGTCCTGACTTTC	CASSLAPLANVLTF
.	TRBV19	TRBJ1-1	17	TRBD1	TGTGCCAGTAGTATAGGCTGGGTCAGGGGGGTAAGAACTGAAGCTTTCTTT	CASSIGWVRGVRTEAFF
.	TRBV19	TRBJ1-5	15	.	TGTGCCAGCTCCACCTATCGGGGAAGCAATCAGCCCCAGCATTTT	CASSTYRGSNQPQHF
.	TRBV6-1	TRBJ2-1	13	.	TGTGCCAGCAGTGAAAGTGAGGGCTATGAGCAGTTCTTC	CASSESEGYEQFF
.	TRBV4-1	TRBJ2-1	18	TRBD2	TGCGCCAGCAGCCGGGAGAGGATTAGCGGGAGCTCCTACAATGAGCAGTTCTTC	CASSRERISGSSYNEQFF
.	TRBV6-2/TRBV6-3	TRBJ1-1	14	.	TGTGCCAGCAGCCGTTTAGTGGAGGACACTGAAGCTTTCTTT	CASSRLVEDTEAFF
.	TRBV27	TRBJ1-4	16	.	TGTGCCAGCAGTCCTCTGAACAGGGCGGGTAGAGAAAAACTGTTTTTT	CASSPLNRAGREKLFF
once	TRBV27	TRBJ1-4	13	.	TGTGCCAGCAAGTGGAGCGCTAATGAAAAACTGTTTTTT	CASKWSANEKLFF
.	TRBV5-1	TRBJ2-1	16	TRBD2	TGCGCCAGCAGCTTATCCGGGACTAGCGGGTTATATGAGCAGTTCTTC	CASSLSGTSGLYEQFF
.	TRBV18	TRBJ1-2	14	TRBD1	TGTGCCAGCTCACCAGGAGGGGGCGACTATGGCTACACCTTC	CASSPGGGDYGYTF
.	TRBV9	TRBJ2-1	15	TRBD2	TGTGCCAGCAGCGTAGGGAGCGGGACGTACAATGAGCAGTTCTTC	CASSVGSGTYNEQFF
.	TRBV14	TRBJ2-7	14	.	TGTGCCAGCAGCTTGGGGGCAGGTTTGGGCGAGCAGTACTTC	CASSLGAGLGEQYF
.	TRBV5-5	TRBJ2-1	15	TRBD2	TGTGCCAGCAGCTGGGGACTAGGGCCGCAATGGGAGCAGTTCTTC	CASSWGLGPQWEQFF
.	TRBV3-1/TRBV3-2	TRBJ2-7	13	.	TGTGCCAGCAGCCGGACCGGCGGGTACGAGCAGTACTTC	CASSRTGGYEQYF
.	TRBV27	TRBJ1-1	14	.	TGTGCCAGCAAAAGCGGAGGCGTGGCCACTGAAGCTTTCTTT	CASKSGGVATEAFF
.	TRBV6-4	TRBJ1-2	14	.	TGTGCCAGCAGTCCGCTGCCCTCTGGGTCACCGGGGACCTTC	CASSPLPSGSPGTF
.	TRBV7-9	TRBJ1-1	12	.	TGTGCCAGCAGCTTGCGGACAGTTGAAGCTTTCTTT	CASSLRTVEAFF
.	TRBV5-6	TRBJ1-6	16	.	TGTGCCAGCAGCCTTGGCTTCGGGTGGGATAATTCACCCCTCCACTTT	CASSLGFGWDNSPLHF
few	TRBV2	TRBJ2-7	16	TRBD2	TGTGCCAGCAGTTCCTCGCGTTCGGGAGGCCTCGGCGAGCAGTACTTC	CASSSSRSGGLGEQYF
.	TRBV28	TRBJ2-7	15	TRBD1	TGTGCCAGCAGTCCCCCCGGGACAGGGGTTTTAGAGCAGTACTTC	CASSPPGTGVLEQYF
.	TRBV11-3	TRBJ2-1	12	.	TGTGCCAGCAGTTCAAGGGGGAATGAGCAGTTCTTC	CASSSRGNEQFF
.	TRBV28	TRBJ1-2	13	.	TGTGCCAGCAGGCAGGGTGGGGACTATGGCTACACCTTC	CASRQGGDYGYTF
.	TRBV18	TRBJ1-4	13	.	TGTGCCAGCTCATCGGGTTCTAATGAAAAACTGTTTTTT	CASSSGSNEKLFF
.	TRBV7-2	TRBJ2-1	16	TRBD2	TGTGCCAGCGCTTATGAGGTACTAGCGGTGAGGAATGAGCAGTTCTTC	CASAYEVLAVRNEQFF
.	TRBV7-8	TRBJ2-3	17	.	TGTGCCAGCAGCTTAGATCAGATAGCGTCAGCACTAGATACGCAGTATTTT	CASSLDQIASALDTQYF
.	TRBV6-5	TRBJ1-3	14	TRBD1	TGTGCCAGCAGTTACTCGCTGACAGGGAACACCATATATTTT	CASSYSLTGNTIYF
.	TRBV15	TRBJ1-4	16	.	TGTGCCACCAGCAGAGATTTAACAGCAACTAATGAAAAACTGTTTTTT	CATSRDLTATNEKLFF
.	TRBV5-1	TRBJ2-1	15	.	TGCGCCAGCGGTGGGGGCGCGAGGTCCTACAATGAGCAGTTCTTC	CASGGGARSYNEQFF
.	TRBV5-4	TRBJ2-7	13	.	TGTGCCAGCAGCTTGTCCCCCAACTACGAGCAGTACTTC	CASSLSPNYEQYF
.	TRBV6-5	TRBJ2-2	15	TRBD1	TGTGCCAGCAGTACTCGGGACAGGGGCACCGGGGAGCTGTTTTTT	CASSTRDRGTGELFF
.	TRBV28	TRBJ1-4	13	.	TGTGCCAGCAGTTCCCCCAATAATGAAAAACTGTTTTTT	CASSSPNNEKLFF
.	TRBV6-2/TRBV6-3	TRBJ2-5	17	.	TGTGCCAGCAGTTACCTCTCGCGGTTCAACTACCAAGAGACCCAGTACTTC	CASSYLSRFNYQETQYF
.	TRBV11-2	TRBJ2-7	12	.	TGTGCCAGCAGCTTAGTGGAGTTCAAGCAGTACTTC	CASSLVEFKQYF
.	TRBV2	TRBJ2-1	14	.	TGTGCCAGCAGCGGGGTAAGCTCCTACAATGAGCAGTTCTTC	CASSGVSSYNEQFF
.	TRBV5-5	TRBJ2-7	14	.	TGTGCCAGCAGCCTGCGTACAGGGTCGAACGAGCAGTACTTC	CASSLRTGSNEQYF
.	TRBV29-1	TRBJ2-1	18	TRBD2	TGCAGCGTTGAGGAAGTTAACGTAAGGAGCGGGAGGGGGTATGAGCAGTTCTTC	CSVEEVNVRSGRGYEQFF
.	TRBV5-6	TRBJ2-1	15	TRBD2	TGTGCCAGCAGCTGGCCAGGGAGCGGGACTAATGAGCAGTTCTTC	CASSWPGSGTNEQFF
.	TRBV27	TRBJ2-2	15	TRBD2	TGTGCCAGCAAGGTATCGGGAGGGTCTGCCGGGGAGCTGTTTTTT	CASKVSGGSAGELFF
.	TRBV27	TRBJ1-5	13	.	TGTGCCAGCAGTTTGGGGGGGCGTCAGCCCCAGCATTTT	CASSLGGRQPQHF
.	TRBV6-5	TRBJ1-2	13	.	TGTGCCAGCAGTTACTCCTCTAACTATGGCTACACCTTC	CASSYSSNYGYTF
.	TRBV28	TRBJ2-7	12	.	TGTGCCAGCAGTTTCCTATTCCACGAGCAGTACTTC	CASSFLFHEQYF
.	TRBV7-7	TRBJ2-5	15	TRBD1	TGTGCTAGCAGCTTGACAGGGGAAATCCAAGAGACCCAGTACTTC	CASSLTGEIQETQYF
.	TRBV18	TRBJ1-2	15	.	TGTGCCAGCTCACCAGTCGACAGCTTTAACTATGGCTACACCTTC	CASSPVDSFNYGYTF
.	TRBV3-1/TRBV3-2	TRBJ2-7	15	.	TGTGCCAGCAGCCATAAACCGGACGGACTCTACGAGCAGTACTTC	CASSHKPDGLYEQYF